Each of the 25 T cell receptor beta chains below was sequenced from the same sample in a study of T-cell reconstitution after alpha-beta-depleted transplantation in children. Preparing the TCRbeta library involved the use of unique molecular identifiers. Each CDR3 protein gets one entry after TCRdb re-called the PCR reads with MiXCR. The sample lists almost 600,000 distinct CDR3 sequences, over 25% seen once, with just over 35% in the top ten. Sequenced here: PBMCs, sampled before TCRalphabeta/CD19-depleted stem cell transplant. Every receptor here comes from a boy younger than two with Wiskott-Aldrich syndrome, due to receive a stem cell transplant.

V usage is TRBV7-8 and J usage is TRBJ2-7, with TRBD1 identical over 9 bases. J was trimmed by 4 bases and V by 5 bases; bases with no gene match: 9. This CDR3 is 15 amino acids long. Germline values: CDR1 SGHVS, CDR2 FQNEAQ. CDR3 sequence reads: CASSRGGTGKYEQYF. CDR3 nucleotides: TGTGCCAGCAGCAGAGGAGGGACAGGGAAATACGAGCAGTACTTC.

Only a few counts were recorded for this clonotype. V is TRBV5-1 and J is TRBJ2-1; unclear D gene. This CDR3 has 13 amino acids. Trimming shortened V by 0 bases and J by 6 bases, and 7 bases separated the two germline ends. Germline CDR1 SGHRS, CDR2 YFSETQ. As DNA, the CDR3 is TGCGCCAGCAGCTTGGGGGCCATCAATGAGCAGTTCTTC. It translates to CASSLGAINEQFF.

The chain has TRBV5-1 and TRBJ1-1; D is unresolved. Trimming shortened V by 0 bases and J by 7 bases, and 10 bases separated the two germline ends. The CDR3 is 13 amino acids. The V gene's germline CDR1 is SGHRS and CDR2 YFSETQ. The CDR3 coding sequence is TGCGCCAGCAGCTTGGCCTCGGAAGGTGAAGCTTTCTTT. Protein: CASSLASEGEAFF.

This clonotype appeared a few times. The rearrangement uses TRBV20-1 and TRBJ1-1; D might be TRBD1 (5 bases). CDR1 is DFQATT and CDR2 is SNEGSKA in the germline V gene (reference sequence). CDR3 size: 12 residues. The germline V and J ends were trimmed by 5 bases and 7 bases, with 14 bases remaining between them. The CDR3 is CSASQGGGEAFF. Here the CDR3 DNA reads TGCAGTGCTTCGCAGGGTGGAGGTGAAGCTTTCTTT.

The J gene is TRBJ2-4, the V gene TRBV20-1; D not certain. The CDR3 runs to 17 residues. Germline lookup yields CDR1 DFQATT and CDR2 SNEGSKA (reference sequence). Deletions cut 0 bases from V and 0 bases from J, with 15 bases between. CDR3 bases: TGCAGTGCTAGAGATAGAGTCGGCAGTATAGCCAAAAACATTCAGTACTTC. It specifies CSARDRVGSIAKNIQYF.

In its sample, this clonotype was seen a few times. This rearrangement joins TRBV24-1 to TRBJ1-1; perhaps TRBD1 as D (5 bases). The CDR3 is made up of 13 amino acids. Per the germline V gene, CDR1 is KGHDR and CDR2 is SFDVKD. With 7 bases removed from V and 1 base from J, the gap between germline ends came to 9 bases. The CDR3 protein is CATSAGTNTEAFF. The CDR3 nucleotides are TGTGCCACCAGCGCCGGGACGAACACTGAAGCTTTCTTT.

This clonotype appeared a few times. J is TRBJ2-1 and V is TRBV5-1; 7 bases align to TRBD2. This CDR3 has 15 residues. Looked up from germline, CDR1 is SGHRS and CDR2 is YFSETQ. V shed 0 bases, J shed 5 bases, and the junction held 5 bases outside the gene matches. The CDR3 here is CASSLGSGTHNEQFF. In nucleotides, the CDR3 is TGCGCCAGCAGCTTGGGCAGCGGGACTCACAATGAGCAGTTCTTC.

The chain combines TRBV15 with TRBJ2-3; TRBD2 is a possible D gene (6 bases). V lost 0 bases and J lost 6, with 16 bases in between. Per germline, CDR1 LNHNV and CDR2 YYDKDF (reference sequence). The CDR3 totals 16 residues. Written as DNA, the CDR3 is TGTGCCACCAGCAGAGAGCTAGCGCCTCTGGGGGATACGCAGTATTTT. Its translation: CATSRELAPLGDTQYF.

This clonotype was seen a few times. The chain couples TRBV5-1 to TRBJ2-2, with 9 bases fitting TRBD2. Germline V gene lookup returns CDR1 SGHRS and CDR2 YFSETQ. J gave up 4 bases and V 0 bases, and 7 bases lay outside the gene matches. The CDR3 spans 17 residues. The CDR3 loop is CASSLAIGLASTGELFF. In DNA form, the CDR3 reads TGCGCCAGCAGCTTGGCTATAGGACTAGCGAGCACCGGGGAGCTGTTTTTT. The whole variable domain, remainder taken from reference TRBV5-1 and TRBJ2-2, is KAGVTQTPRYLIKTRGQQVTLSCSPISGHRSVSWYQQTPGQGLQFLFEYFSETQRNKGNFPGRFSGRQFSNSRSEMNVSTLELGDSALYLCASSLAIGLASTGELFFGEGSRLTVL.

This chain connects TRBV12-3 or TRBV12-4 to TRBJ2-7, with 7 bases lining up with TRBD1. The CDR3 extends over 13 amino acids. After removal of 2 bases from V and 7 bases from J, the junction contained 5 bases not matched to a gene. Here the CDR3 reads CASSLRGLGEQYF. In DNA, the CDR3 is TGTGCCAGCAGTTTAAGGGGGCTGGGGGAGCAGTACTTC.

This chain connects TRBV5-1 to TRBJ1-2, with D hard to call. Germline CDR1 reads SGHRS; CDR2 reads YFSETQ. V lost 0 bases to trimming and J lost 6 bases, with 12 bases between them. The CDR3 is made up of 14 amino acids. CDR3 DNA: TGCGCCAGCAGCTTGGATGGACTTAGCGATGGCTACACCTTC. The encoded protein is CASSLDGLSDGYTF.

The chain links TRBV20-1 to TRBJ2-5, with TRBD1 matching over 7 bases. The CDR3 has 14 amino acids. The germline V gene has CDR1 DFQATT and CDR2 SNEGSKA (reference sequence). The V and J ends lost 4 bases and 4 bases, in that order; junction bases with no gene match: 9. The CDR3 coding sequence is TGCAGTGCTACTCGTACAGGGGTCGTAGAGACCCAGTACTTC. This sequence encodes CSATRTGVVETQYF.

The chain joins TRBV20-1 to TRBJ2-7; TRBD2 matches 11 bases. The CDR3 is 14 residues long. Germline CDR1 and CDR2: DFQATT and SNEGSKA (reference sequence). Trimming took 1 base from V and 5 from J; bases not matched to a gene: 4. The CDR3 is CSARASGRSNEQYF. The CDR3 DNA reads TGCAGTGCTAGAGCTAGCGGGAGGTCCAACGAGCAGTACTTC.

This clonotype turned up a few times. The chain carries TRBV10-3 and TRBJ2-7; no reliable D call. The CDR3 sequence is 15 residues long. The germline V gene encodes CDR1 ENHRY and CDR2 SYGVKD. V lost 1 base and J 6 bases, leaving 16 bases between the germline ends. The CDR3 DNA is TGTGCCATCAGTGAGTTTACTGGGAAAAGAAGCGAGCAGTACTTC. This codes for CAISEFTGKRSEQYF.

V and J are TRBV11-1 and TRBJ2-6, with 9 bases aligning to TRBD1. Germline CDR1 and CDR2: SGHAT and FQDESV (reference sequence). The ends lost 5 bases at V and 1 base at J; junction bases unmatched: 12. The CDR3 runs to 19 residues. Here the CDR3 DNA reads TGTGCCAGCAGCCCCAAGTCCGGGACAGGGTCATCTGGGGCCAACGTCCTGACTTTC. It encodes CASSPKSGTGSSGANVLTF.

J is TRBJ2-1 and V is TRBV20-1; 7 nucleotides line up with TRBD2. The V gene's germline CDR1 is DFQATT and CDR2 SNEGSKA (reference sequence). The CDR3 sequence is 15 residues long. V lost 6 bases and J lost 1; bases outside the gene matches: 9. CDR3 amino acids: CSAQAGLLSYNEQFF. In DNA form, the CDR3 reads TGCAGTGCGCAAGCGGGGTTGCTTTCCTACAATGAGCAGTTCTTC.

The gene calls are TRBV5-1 and TRBJ2-1; D unclear. CDR1 is SGHRS and CDR2 is YFSETQ in the germline V gene. Trimming left V 2 bases short and J 4 bases short, with 13 bases between. CDR3 length equals 15 residues. CDR3 bases: TGCGCCAGCAGCTTTGGTAGCCAAACTTACAATGAGCAGTTCTTC. It codes for CASSFGSQTYNEQFF. Filled out from reference TRBV5-1 and TRBJ2-1, the complete variable domain reads KAGVTQTPRYLIKTRGQQVTLSCSPISGHRSVSWYQQTPGQGLQFLFEYFSETQRNKGNFPGRFSGRQFSNSRSEMNVSTLELGDSALYLCASSFGSQTYNEQFFGPGTRLTVL.

This clonotype has just one count. The chain is built from TRBV11-2 and TRBJ1-1, with D perhaps TRBD1 (6 bases). CDR3 size: 14 residues. Per the germline V gene, CDR1 is SGHAT and CDR2 is FQNNGV. Trimming pared 2 bases from V and 3 bases from J, leaving 10 bases between. The CDR3 DNA follows: TGTGCCAGCAGCTTATTCGGGGGGCACACTGAAGCTTTCTTT. It codes for CASSLFGGHTEAFF.

The chain uses TRBV11-2 and TRBJ1-1, with 9 bases identical to TRBD1. Unmatched junction bases numbered 7, after V lost 5 bases and J lost 0 bases. CDR1 is SGHAT and CDR2 is FQNNGV in the germline V gene. This CDR3 region has 16 residues. CDR3 region: CASSPLDRGMNTEAFF. The CDR3, as DNA: TGTGCCAGCAGCCCCTTGGACAGGGGCATGAACACTGAAGCTTTCTTT.

The CDR3 sequence is CASSQDRGLAEKGGELFF. DNA of the CDR3: TGTGCCAGCAGCCAGGACCGGGGACTAGCGGAAAAGGGCGGGGAGCTGTTTTTT. V and J are TRBV4-2 and TRBJ2-2; TRBD2 matches at 11 bases. The CDR3 consists of 18 residues. V shed 3 bases, J shed 7 bases, and the junction held 13 bases outside the gene matches. Germline V gene sequence: CDR1 LGHNA, CDR2 YNFKEQ.

This clonotype appeared a few times. The rearrangement uses TRBV5-1 and TRBJ2-1; D unclear. The CDR3 is made up of 12 amino acids. Germline CDR1 and CDR2: SGHRS and YFSETQ. V lost 0 bases, J lost 5 bases, and 3 bases lay in between. The CDR3 bases are TGCGCCAGCAGCTTGGCCCACAATGAGCAGTTCTTC. It translates to CASSLAHNEQFF.

The chain carries TRBV5-1 and TRBJ2-5; TRBD1 is a possible D gene (5 bases). CDR1 SGHRS and CDR2 YFSETQ come from the germline V gene. The CDR3 is 14 amino acids. V was trimmed by 4 bases and J by 5 bases, leaving 15 bases between them. The CDR3 sequence is CASSPQTAWETQYF. The CDR3 DNA reads as TGCGCCAGCAGCCCTCAGACAGCTTGGGAGACCCAGTACTTC.

This clonotype was picked up a small number of times. CDR3 residues: CASSLGVAGRTDTQYF. CDR3 nucleotide sequence: TGTGCCAGCAGCTTAGGAGTAGCGGGACGCACAGATACGCAGTATTTT. This chain links TRBV11-2 with TRBJ2-3; the match to TRBD2 covers 8 bases. The germline V gene encodes CDR1 SGHAT and CDR2 FQNNGV. The V gene end was trimmed by 1 base and the J gene end by 1 base; junction bases not matched to a gene: 4. The CDR3 is made up of 16 amino acids.

This clonotype occurred a few times. The J gene is TRBJ2-3, the V gene TRBV20-1, with TRBD2 as a possible D gene (5 bases). The CDR3 sequence is 15 residues long. Between the trimmed V and J ends, which lost 4 bases and 2 bases, there was a span of 16 bases. Germline V gene sequence: CDR1 DFQATT, CDR2 SNEGSKA (reference sequence). As DNA, the CDR3 is TGCAGTGCTACCCCCGTACTAGTTTACACAGATACGCAGTATTTT. Translated, it gives CSATPVLVYTDTQYF.

V usage is TRBV14 and J usage is TRBJ1-1, with D possibly being TRBD1 (6 bases). Per germline, CDR1 SGHDN and CDR2 FVKESK. The CDR3 consists of 18 residues. V lost 3 bases to trimming and J lost 0 bases, with 20 bases between them. CDR3 region: CASSQQRGPHNMNTEAFF. The CDR3 DNA reads as TGTGCCAGCAGCCAGCAGCGGGGGCCCCACAACATGAACACTGAAGCTTTCTTT.